This T cell receptor beta chain was captured in a study of cytomegalovirus exposure and HLA in healthy donors. Findings of the study overall: One cluster of highly shared sequence variants probably arose as a sequencing artifact. As immune exposure information, only CMV serostatus was available. According to the study, 160 or so TCR beta chains were cytomegalovirus-associated. Presence/absence analyses rested on an assumption that sequencing depth was roughly uniform across donors.

This CDR3 has 14 residues. Germline CDR1 reads GTSNPN; CDR2 reads SVGIG (reference sequence). Trimming left V 5 bases short and J 7 bases short, with 20 bases between. To note about this clone: Its antigen remains unknown.

Primers: 60 Vbeta forward and 13 Jbeta reverse. Measured with immunoSEQ multiplex PCR; TCRdb has only the in-frame clones, and not every one. The profile shows fewer than 150,000 clones, roughly 71% of them singletons. The V and J genes are TRBV30 and TRBJ2-5; possibly TRBD1 for D (6 bases). This TCR was sampled from a woman in her fifties or sixties in good health and CMV-seropositive. Sequencing input: PBMCs. CDR3 nucleotides: TGTGCCTGGGACCGGGACACAACGAAAAGGACCCAGTACTTC. This sequence encodes CAWDRDTTKRTQYF. Using reference TRBV30 and TRBJ2-5 for the parts outside the CDR3, the full variable domain is SQTIHQWPATLVQPVGSPLSLECTVEGTSNPNLYWYRQAAGRGLQLLFYSVGIGQISSEVPQNLSASRPQDRQFILSSKKLLLSDSGFYLCAWDRDTTKRTQYFGPGTRLLVL.